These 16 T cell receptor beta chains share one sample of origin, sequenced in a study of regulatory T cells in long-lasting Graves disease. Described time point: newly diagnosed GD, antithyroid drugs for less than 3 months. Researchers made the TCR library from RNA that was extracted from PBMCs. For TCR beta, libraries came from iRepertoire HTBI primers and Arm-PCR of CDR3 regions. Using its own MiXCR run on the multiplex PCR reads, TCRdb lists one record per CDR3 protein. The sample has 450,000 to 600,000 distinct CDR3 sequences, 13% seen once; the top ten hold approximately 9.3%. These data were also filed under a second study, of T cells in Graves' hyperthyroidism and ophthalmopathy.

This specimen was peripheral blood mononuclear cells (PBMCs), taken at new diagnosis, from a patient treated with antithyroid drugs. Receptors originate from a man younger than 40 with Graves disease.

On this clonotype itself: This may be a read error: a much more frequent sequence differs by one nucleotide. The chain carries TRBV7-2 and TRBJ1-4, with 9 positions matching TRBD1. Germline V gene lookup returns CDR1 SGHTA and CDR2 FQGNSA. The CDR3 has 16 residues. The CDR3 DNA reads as TGTGCCAGCAGCATCCTCGGGACAGGGCCGAATGAAAAACTGGTTTTT. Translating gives CASSILGTGPNEKLVF. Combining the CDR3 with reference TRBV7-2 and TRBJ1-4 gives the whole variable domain GAGVSQSPSNKVTEKGKDVELRCDPISGHTALYWYRQSLGQGLEFLIYFQGNSAPDKSGLPSDRFSAERTGGSVSTLTIQRTQQEDSAVYLCASSILGTGPNEKLVFGSGTQLSVL.

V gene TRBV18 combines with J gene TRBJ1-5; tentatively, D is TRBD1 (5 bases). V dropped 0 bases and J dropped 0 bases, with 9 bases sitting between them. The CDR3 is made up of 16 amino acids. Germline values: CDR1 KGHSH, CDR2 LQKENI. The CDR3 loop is CASSPPGRYSNQPQHF. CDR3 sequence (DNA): TGTGCCAGCTCACCACCGGGGCGGTATAGCAATCAGCCCCAGCATTTT.

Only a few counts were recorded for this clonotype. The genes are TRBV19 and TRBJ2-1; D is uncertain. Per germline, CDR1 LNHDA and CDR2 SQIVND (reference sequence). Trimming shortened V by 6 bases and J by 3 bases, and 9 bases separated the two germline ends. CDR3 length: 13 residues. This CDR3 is CASRSPYYNEQFF. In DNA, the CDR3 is TGTGCCAGTAGGTCCCCCTACTACAATGAGCAGTTCTTC.

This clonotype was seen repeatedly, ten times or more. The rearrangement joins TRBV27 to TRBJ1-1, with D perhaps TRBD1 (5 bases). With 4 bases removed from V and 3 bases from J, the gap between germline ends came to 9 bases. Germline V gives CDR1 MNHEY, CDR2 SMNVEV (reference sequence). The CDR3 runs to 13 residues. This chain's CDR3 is CASSSPRDTEAFF. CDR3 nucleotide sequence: TGTGCCAGCAGTTCGCCCAGGGACACTGAAGCTTTCTTT.

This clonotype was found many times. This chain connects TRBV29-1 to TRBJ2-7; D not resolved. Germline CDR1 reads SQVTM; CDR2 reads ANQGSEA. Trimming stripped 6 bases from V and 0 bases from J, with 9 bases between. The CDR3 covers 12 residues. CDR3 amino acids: CSVGIDSYEQYF. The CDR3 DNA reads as TGCAGCGTCGGCATCGACTCCTACGAGCAGTACTTC.

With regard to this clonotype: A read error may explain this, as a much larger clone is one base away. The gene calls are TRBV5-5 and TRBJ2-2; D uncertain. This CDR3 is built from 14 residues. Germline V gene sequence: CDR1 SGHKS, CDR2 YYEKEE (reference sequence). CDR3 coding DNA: TGTGTCAGCAGCAGGTCCGGCTACACCGGGGAGCTGTTTTTT. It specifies CVSSRSGYTGELFF.

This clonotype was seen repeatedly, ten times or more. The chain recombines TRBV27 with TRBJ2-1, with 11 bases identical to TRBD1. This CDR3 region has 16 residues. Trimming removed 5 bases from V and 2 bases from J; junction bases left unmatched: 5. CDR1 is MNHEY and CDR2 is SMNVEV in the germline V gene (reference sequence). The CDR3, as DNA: TGTGCCAGCAGTACACCGGGACAGGGGGCCTACAATGAGCAGTTCTTC. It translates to CASSTPGQGAYNEQFF.

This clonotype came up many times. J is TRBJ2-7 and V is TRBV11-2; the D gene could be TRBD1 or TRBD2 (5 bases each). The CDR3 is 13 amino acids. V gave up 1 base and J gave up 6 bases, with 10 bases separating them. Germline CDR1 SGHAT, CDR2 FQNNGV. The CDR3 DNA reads TGTGCCAGCAGCTTAGCCGGGGCGGGCGAGCAGTACTTC. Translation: CASSLAGAGEQYF.

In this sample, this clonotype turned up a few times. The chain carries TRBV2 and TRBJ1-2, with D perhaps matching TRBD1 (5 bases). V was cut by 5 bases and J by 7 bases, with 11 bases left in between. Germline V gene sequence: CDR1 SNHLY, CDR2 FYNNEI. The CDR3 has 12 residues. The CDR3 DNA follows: TGTGCCAGCAGTCGAGGGGCATCTGGCTACACCTTC. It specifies CASSRGASGYTF.

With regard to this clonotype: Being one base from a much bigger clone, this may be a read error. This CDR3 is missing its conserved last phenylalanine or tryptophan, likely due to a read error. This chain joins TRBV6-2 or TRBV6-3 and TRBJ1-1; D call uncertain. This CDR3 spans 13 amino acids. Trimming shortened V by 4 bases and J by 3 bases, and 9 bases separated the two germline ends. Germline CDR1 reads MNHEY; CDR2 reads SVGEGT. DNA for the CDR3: TGTGCCAGCAGTTTATGGGTGGACACTGAAGCTTTCCTT. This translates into CASSLWVDTEAFL.

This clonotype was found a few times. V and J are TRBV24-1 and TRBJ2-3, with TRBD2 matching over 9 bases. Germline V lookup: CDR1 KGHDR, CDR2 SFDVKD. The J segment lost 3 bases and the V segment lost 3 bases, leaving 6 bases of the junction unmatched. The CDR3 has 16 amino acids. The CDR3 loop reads CATSDAFSGRTDTQYF. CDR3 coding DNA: TGTGCCACCAGTGATGCCTTTAGCGGGAGAACAGATACGCAGTATTTT.

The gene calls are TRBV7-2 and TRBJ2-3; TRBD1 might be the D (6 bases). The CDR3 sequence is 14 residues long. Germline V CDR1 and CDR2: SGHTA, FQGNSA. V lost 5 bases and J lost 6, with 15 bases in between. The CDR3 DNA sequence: TGTGCCAGCAGCCTCAGGGAAGGACAGGATACGCAGTATTTT. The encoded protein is CASSLREGQDTQYF.

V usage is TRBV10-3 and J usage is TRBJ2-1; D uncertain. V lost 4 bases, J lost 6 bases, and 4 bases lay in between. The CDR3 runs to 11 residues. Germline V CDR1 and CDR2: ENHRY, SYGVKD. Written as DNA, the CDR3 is TGTGCCATCAGTGGAACCAATGAGCAGTTCTTC. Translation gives CAISGTNEQFF.

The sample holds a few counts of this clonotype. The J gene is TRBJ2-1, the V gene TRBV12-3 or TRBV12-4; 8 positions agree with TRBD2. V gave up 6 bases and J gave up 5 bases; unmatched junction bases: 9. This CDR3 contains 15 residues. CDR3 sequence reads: CASSLRVAGHNEQFF. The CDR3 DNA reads TGTGCCAGCAGCCTCAGGGTAGCGGGACACAATGAGCAGTTCTTC.

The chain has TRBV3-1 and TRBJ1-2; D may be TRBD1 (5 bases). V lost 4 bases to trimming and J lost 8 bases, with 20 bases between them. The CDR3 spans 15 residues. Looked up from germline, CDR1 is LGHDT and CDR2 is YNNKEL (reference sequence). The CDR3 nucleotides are TGTGCCAGCAGCCCTCACCCACGGGGCCCGCGAGGCTACACCTTC. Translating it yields CASSPHPRGPRGYTF.

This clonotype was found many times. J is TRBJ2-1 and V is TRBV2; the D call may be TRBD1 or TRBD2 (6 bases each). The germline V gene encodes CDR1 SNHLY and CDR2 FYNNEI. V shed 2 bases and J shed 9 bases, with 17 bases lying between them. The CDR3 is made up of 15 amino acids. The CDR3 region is CASSEKGEVPPEQFF. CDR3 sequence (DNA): TGTGCCAGCAGTGAAAAGGGGGAGGTGCCGCCTGAGCAGTTCTTC.